Sequencing of this T cell receptor beta chain was carried out in a study of blood T cell repertoires in COVID-19. For the study at large: Whether acute or convalescent, the COVID-19 samples came from the United States, Italy and Spain. T cells, B-cell-depleted T cells, or PBMCs provided the cDNA or gDNA that served as material.

As originally analysed: Amplification of reference gene primers was used by the study to estimate nucleated cell counts. The assay was immunoSEQ multiplex PCR, and TCRdb's table has in-frame clones only and misses some. For V, J and clone size, that table is used; D and trimming come from the DNA. Of tens of thousands of clones in the sample, about 90% were seen once. This CDR3 spans 15 amino acids. In germline, CDR1 is LGHDT, CDR2 YNNKEL (reference sequence). Deletions cut 4 bases from V and 5 bases from J, with 17 bases between. Sequences were obtained from peripheral blood. The sequence derives from a middle-aged man with acute or convalescent COVID-19. The rearrangement links TRBV3-1 (or the pseudogene TRBV3-2) to TRBJ1-2; no firm D call. CDR3 loop: CASSPRSQTPYGYTF. CDR3 bases: TGTGCCAGCAGCCCTAGATCCCAGACCCCTTATGGCTACACCTTC.